The present entry profiles one T cell receptor beta chain with its context. No cognate antigen has been identified for it. No much larger clone is present one base from it, and per-base qualities are unavailable. These data are taken from a study of identical twins (TCRdb year 2016). For the study in its entirety: To test whether fetal clonotypes persist, this study deep-sequenced TCR alpha and beta repertoires from monozygotic twins, from unrelated adults of various ages, and from cord blood. Replicate twin experiments were performed at different times using different library preparation protocols to rule out contamination.

Reading from cysteine to phenylalanine, the CDR3 counts 11 amino acids. Only the CDR3 DNA stays, 33 bases, in frame from base 1. Trimming removed 5 bases from V and 7 bases from J; the gene matches leave 0 bases unexplained. CDR1 SGHDT and CDR2 YYEEEE were looked up in the germline V gene. The library was prepared using 5' RACE. The sequencer was an Illumina HiSeq 2000. A universal primer binding site was introduced by template switching, and a unique molecular identifier was present in the final cDNA, enabling accurate counting of TCR cDNA molecules. Specific primers in the conserved constant-segment region were used to synthesize first-strand cDNA for the TCR alpha and beta chains. Each cDNA library was double barcoded, with a SMART-Mk sample barcode plus Illumina barcodes, to control for contamination. TruSeq adapter sequences, together with Illumina sample barcodes, were added in two successive PCR steps. Sequencing of the TCR alpha and beta cDNA libraries was done on the Illumina HiSeq platform using custom primers. The study's processing was this. Unique molecular identifiers were extracted from raw reads with MiGEC, and CDR3 positions were determined with MiXCR. Recombination models were inferred per individual with the repgenHMM and IGoR tools using an EM algorithm. Shared clonotypes were analyzed with the tcR package in R, and sharing was normalized by the product of cloneset sizes. Out-of-frame nonproductive sequences were analyzed to study raw recombination free of thymic and clonal selection effects. The raw public data were reprocessed by TCRdb itself: fastp quality trimming at Q25, MiXCR clonotype calling, in-frame beta chains only. All rows with the same CDR3 protein become a single entry with the most common DNA and genes. These V and J calls are TCRdb output, not the study's own analysis. The sample table holds about 100,000 distinct CDR3 sequences, of which 5.5% to 7% were seen once. The ten most abundant clones make up over 9.5% of the sample.

Only healthy Caucasian donors were included. Miltenyi CD45RO+ enrichment and human naive T-cell isolation kits were used to isolate memory (CD45RO+) and naive T cells from PBMC. The study at large found these results: Out-of-frame TCR alpha sequences shared between twins showed an excess of low generation-probability sequences compared with coincidental sharing between unrelated individuals. Because the same donors could not be followed over many years, the conclusions depended on cross-sectional statistical analysis. In monozygotic twins, recombination models systematically underestimated out-of-frame TCR alpha sharing, but the models matched the sharing seen between unrelated individuals. Invariant T cells such as MAIT and iNKT could partly confound zero-insertion analyses, though diverse VJ usage argued against this for most clonotypes. Fewer insertions were carried by abundant cord blood beta clonotypes, a similar but weaker trend appeared in young adult naive repertoires, and no such trend appeared in memory repertoires. Excess twin sharing in beta out-of-frame sequences was weaker because fewer shared sequences lowered the signal-to-noise ratio.

The chain joins TRBV5-6 to TRBJ1-5; 7 central bases correspond to TRBD1. The clonotype was recovered from a woman aged 45-65 years in good health. The sequencing sample was made of memory T cells sorted from blood. Sample cell subset or site, as interpreted from the label and publication: CD45RO+ enriched T cells. DNA sequence: TGTGCCAGCAGACAGGGGCAGCCCCAGCATTTT. It codes for CASRQGQPQHF. The reference TRBV5-6 and TRBJ1-5 proteins fill in what lies around the CDR3, so the full variable domain reads DAGVTQSPTHLIKTRGQQVTLRCSPKSGHDTVSWYQQALGQGPQFIFQYYEEEERQRGNFPDRFSGHQFPNYSSELNVNALLLGDSALYLCASRQGQPQHFGDGTRLSIL.